This T cell receptor (beta chain) was found in a study of blood T cell repertoires in COVID-19. Study-wide background: The analysed material was cDNA or gDNA that came from T cells, B-cell-depleted T cells, or PBMCs.

V was pared by 3 bases and J by 0 bases, with 8 bases between. In germline, CDR1 is SGHTA, CDR2 FQGTGA. This CDR3 comprises 14 residues. In the authors' methods: It was from reference gene primer amplification that nucleated cell counts were estimated. Here immunoSEQ multiplex PCR was the method, and the copy in TCRdb shows in-frame clones only, minus some. The DNA was the basis for D and trimming; V, J and clone size are from that table. Of 65,000 to 75,000 clones in the sample, 84% were seen once. Material for sequencing was peripheral blood. This sequence was found in a woman aged 60-75 years with acute or convalescent COVID-19. The chain links TRBV7-3 to TRBJ1-1; possibly TRBD1 for D (6 bases). CDR3: CASSLGHLNTEAFF. CDR3 DNA: TGTGCCAGCAGCTTGGGACATTTGAACACTGAAGCTTTCTTT.